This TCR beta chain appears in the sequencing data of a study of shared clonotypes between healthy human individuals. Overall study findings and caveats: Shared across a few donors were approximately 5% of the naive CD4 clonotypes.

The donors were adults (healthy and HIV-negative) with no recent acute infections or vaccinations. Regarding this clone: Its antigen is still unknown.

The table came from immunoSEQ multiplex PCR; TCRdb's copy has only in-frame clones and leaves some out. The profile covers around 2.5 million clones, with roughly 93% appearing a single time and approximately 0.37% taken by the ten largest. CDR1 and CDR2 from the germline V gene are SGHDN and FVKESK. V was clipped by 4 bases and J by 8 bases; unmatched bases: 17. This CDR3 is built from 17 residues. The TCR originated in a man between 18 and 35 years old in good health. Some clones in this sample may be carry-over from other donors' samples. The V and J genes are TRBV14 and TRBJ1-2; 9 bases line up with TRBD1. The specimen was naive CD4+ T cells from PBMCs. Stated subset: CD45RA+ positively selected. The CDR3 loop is CASSPGTGNAVLSGYTF. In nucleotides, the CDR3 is TGTGCCAGCAGCCCCGGGACAGGGAACGCCGTACTATCGGGCTACACCTTC.